The 22 T cell receptor beta chains below all came from one sample that was sequenced in a study of CD8+CD57+ T cells in acquired aplastic anemia. The use of genomic DNA as template underpinned the TCR beta VDJ and CDR3 profiling. In TCRdb, the reads were re-called with MiXCR into one record per CDR3 protein. The sample holds a few hundred thousand distinct CDR3 sequences; approximately 35% are singletons and the top ten take approximately 1.2%. Sequences were obtained from sorted CD4+, CD8+, or CD8+CD57+ T cells (not recorded which) from PBMCs. These receptors were collected from a human donor in good health, serving as a control.

This clonotype was counted at least ten times. The chain uses TRBV20-1 and TRBJ1-4; 9 bases line up with TRBD1. Germline V gene sequence: CDR1 DFQATT, CDR2 SNEGSKA (reference sequence). CDR3 size: 14 residues. Germline trimming cut 3 bases from V and 4 bases from J; bases unmatched to any gene: 3. CDR3 amino acids: CSAREDRGNEKLFF. DNA of the CDR3: TGCAGTGCTAGGGAGGACAGGGGTAATGAAAAACTGTTTTTT.

The chain uses TRBV20-1 and TRBJ2-7, with D possibly matching TRBD1 (5 bases). This CDR3 is built from 16 residues. With 0 bases removed from V and 0 bases from J, the gap between germline ends came to 15 bases. Germline-derived CDR1 and CDR2 are DFQATT and SNEGSKA (reference sequence). The CDR3 protein is CSARDHLGRASYEQYF. The CDR3 DNA sequence: TGCAGTGCTAGAGATCACCTTGGCAGGGCCTCCTACGAGCAGTACTTC.

The rearrangement links TRBV30 to TRBJ1-1; D not resolved. Trimming stripped 3 bases from V and 2 bases from J, with 10 bases between. The CDR3 contains 13 residues. Germline assignment: CDR1 GTSNPN and CDR2 SVGIG (reference sequence). The CDR3: CAWSGTHNTEAFF. CDR3 sequence (DNA): TGTGCCTGGAGCGGCACCCATAACACTGAAGCTTTCTTT.

The chain uses TRBV24-1 and TRBJ2-2; 8 nucleotides agree with TRBD1. Trimming removed 9 bases from V and 4 bases from J; junction bases left unmatched: 6. The CDR3 totals 14 residues. Germline lookup yields CDR1 KGHDR and CDR2 SFDVKD. The CDR3 spells CATAGTGITGELFF. As DNA, the CDR3 is TGTGCCACCGCCGGGACAGGCATCACCGGGGAGCTGTTTTTT.

This clonotype was observed many times. The CDR3 nucleotides read TGTGCCAGCAGCTCCCCCGGGACTATCCCCGGGGAGCTGTTTTTT. It translates to CASSSPGTIPGELFF. This chain connects TRBV2 to TRBJ2-2; 7 bases align to TRBD2. The CDR3 runs to 15 residues. The V gene end was trimmed by 6 bases and the J gene end by 6 bases; junction bases not matched to a gene: 10. Germline assignment: CDR1 SNHLY and CDR2 FYNNEI.

This clonotype showed up many times. The chain couples TRBV2 to TRBJ2-7; tentative D call: TRBD1 (5 bases). The CDR3 is made up of 14 amino acids. Looked up from germline, CDR1 is SNHLY and CDR2 is FYNNEI. The V end was cut by 3 bases, the J end by 5 bases, with 14 bases between. CDR3 bases: TGTGCCAGCAGTGATCAGAGCAGGGCCAACGAGCAGTACTTC. Translation gives CASSDQSRANEQYF.

V and J are TRBV10-3 and TRBJ1-2, with 10 bases identical to TRBD1. The J segment lost 4 bases and the V segment lost 3 bases, leaving 2 bases of the junction unmatched. In germline, CDR1 is ENHRY, CDR2 SYGVKD. The length of the CDR3 is 14 residues. CDR3 protein: CAISDRDRGYGYTF. For the CDR3, the DNA is TGTGCCATCAGTGACCGGGACAGGGGCTATGGCTACACCTTC.

This clonotype was seen many times. The J gene is TRBJ1-2, the V gene TRBV7-9, with TRBD1 matching 9 bases. Unmatched junction bases numbered 10, after V lost 5 bases and J lost 6 bases. Per the germline V gene, CDR1 is SEHNR and CDR2 is FQNEAQ (reference sequence). The CDR3 spans 15 residues. CDR3 DNA sequence: TGTGCCAGCAGCCCTCTAAGCCGACAGGGGGATGGCTACACCTTC. Translation gives CASSPLSRQGDGYTF.

This clonotype was detected ten times or more. This chain uses TRBV12-3 or TRBV12-4 with TRBJ1-5; D is possibly TRBD1 (6 bases). The CDR3 length is 12 residues. The V end was cut by 7 bases, the J end by 7 bases, with 11 bases between. DNA of the CDR3: TGTGCCAGCACGCGGGGGCGGCAGCCCCAGCATTTT. Translating gives CASTRGRQPQHF.

Remarks on this clonotype: A much bigger clone sits one base away, suggesting this may be a read error. The chain carries TRBV20-1 and TRBJ1-1, with TRBD1 as a possible D gene (6 bases). Germline CDR1 is DFQATT and CDR2 is SNEGSKA (reference sequence). The CDR3 contains 15 residues. The CDR3 nucleotides are TGCAGTGCCAAGCCTAGTGGACAGCAAAACACTGAAGTTTTCTTT. It translates to CSAKPSGQQNTEVFF.

Many counts were recorded for this clonotype. The rearrangement links TRBV2 to TRBJ1-1; TRBD1 might be the D (6 bases). Germline V gene sequence: CDR1 SNHLY, CDR2 FYNNEI. Trimming shortened V by 6 bases and J by 4 bases, and 18 bases separated the two germline ends. The CDR3 is 15 residues long. CDR3 region: CASSRDTWRGTEAFF. The CDR3 DNA sequence: TGTGCCAGCAGCCGGGACACATGGCGGGGCACTGAAGCTTTCTTT.

This clonotype was observed once. A read error is possible here, since a much larger clone lies one base away. This is likely a read error, given that the CDR3 carries no conserved phenylalanine or tryptophan at its end. The chain recombines TRBV3-1 with TRBJ1-6; TRBD1 aligns across 8 bases. Germline CDR1 and CDR2: LGHDT and YNNKEL (reference sequence). After removal of 0 bases from V and 10 bases from J, the junction contained 8 bases not matched to a gene. The CDR3 runs 16 residues. This CDR3 is CASSQDGGQGLSPLHL. In DNA form, the CDR3 reads TGTGCCAGCAGCCAAGACGGCGGACAGGGCTTATCACCCCTCCACCTT.

This clonotype was picked up many times. This chain joins TRBV20-1 and TRBJ2-1; a weak D match, TRBD1 (5 bases). CDR1 is DFQATT, CDR2 SNEGSKA, per germline (reference sequence). Trimming took off 3 bases at V and 6 bases at J, with 9 bases between the two ends. There are 12 residues in the CDR3. CDR3 region: CSARTVINEQFF. In nucleotides, the CDR3 is TGCAGTGCTAGGACAGTTATCAATGAGCAGTTCTTC.

The chain joins TRBV3-1 to TRBJ2-1; D gene unclear. Germline-derived CDR1 and CDR2 are LGHDT and YNNKEL (reference sequence). V lost 1 base and J lost 9, with 7 bases in between. The CDR3 has 12 residues. The DNA for the CDR3 is TGTGCCAGCAGCCAAGGCCCTGCTGAGCAGTTCTTC. The encoded protein is CASSQGPAEQFF.

Turning to this clonotype: The CDR3 ends on some other residue instead of the conserved phenylalanine or tryptophan, so this is likely a read error. The J gene is TRBJ1-1, the V gene TRBV29-1; a possible D gene is TRBD1 (5 bases). Germline assignment: CDR1 SQVTM and CDR2 ANQGSEA. Trimming cost V 8 bases and J 1 base, with 14 bases left between them. This CDR3 region has 13 residues. CDR3 in amino acids: CSTWGRQNTEAFL. The CDR3 DNA reads TGCAGCACGTGGGGCAGACAGAACACTGAAGCTTTCCTT.

The chain links TRBV19 to TRBJ1-2; D gene uncertain. The CDR3 is 17 amino acids. Germline assignment: CDR1 LNHDA and CDR2 SQIVND (reference sequence). With 2 bases removed from V and 4 bases from J, the gap between germline ends came to 20 bases. The CDR3 DNA reads TGTGCCAGTAGTATACGGACTCCCCTTTGGGCCTTCTATGGCTACACCTTC. It yields the protein CASSIRTPLWAFYGYTF. The complete variable domain, with remaining parts taken from reference TRBV19 and TRBJ1-2, reads DGGITQSPKYLFRKEGQNVTLSCEQNLNHDAMYWYRQDPGQGLRLIYYSQIVNDFQKGDIAEGYSVSREKKESFPLTVTSAQKNPTAFYLCASSIRTPLWAFYGYTFGSGTRLTVV.

This CDR3 reads CASSPLRTGRSGANVLTF. The CDR3 DNA reads TGTGCCAGCAGCCCATTAAGGACAGGTCGCTCTGGGGCCAACGTCCTGACTTTC. V is TRBV2 and J is TRBJ2-6, with 7 nucleotides matching TRBD1. The V gene end was trimmed by 6 bases and the J gene end by 0 bases; junction bases not matched to a gene: 11. This CDR3 is built from 18 residues. Germline V gene lookup returns CDR1 SNHLY and CDR2 FYNNEI. The variable domain in full, with the rest retrieved from reference TRBV2 and TRBJ2-6, is EPEVTQTPSHQVTQMGQEVILRCVPISNHLYFYWYRQILGQKVEFLVSFYNNEISEKSEIFDDQFSVERPDGSNFTLKIRSTKLEDSAMYFCASSPLRTGRSGANVLTFGAGSRLTVL.

This clonotype was counted ten times or more. The chain combines TRBV19 with TRBJ1-5; D perhaps matches TRBD1 (6 bases). The germline CDR1 and CDR2 sequences are LNHDA and SQIVND (reference sequence). This CDR3 contains 17 residues. V was shortened by 3 bases and J by 4 bases, with 19 bases between the two germline ends. CDR3 DNA: TGTGCCAGTAGTATTAGGGGTAACAGGGACGGGAATCAGCCCCAGCATTTT. Translated: CASSIRGNRDGNQPQHF.

The sample holds many counts of this clonotype. This chain links TRBV7-9 with TRBJ1-2; D gene ambiguous. This CDR3 is 13 amino acids long. V was pared by 5 bases and J by 5 bases, with 12 bases between. The V gene's germline CDR1 is SEHNR and CDR2 FQNEAQ (reference sequence). CDR3 coding DNA: TGTGCCAGCAGCCCTTTCAGCGAGTATGGCTACACCTTC. This codes for CASSPFSEYGYTF.

Concerning this clonotype: A much larger clone lies one base from this, so it may be a read error. The chain employs TRBV20-1 and TRBJ2-3, with TRBD2 as a possible D gene (6 bases). The CDR3 has 12 residues. The germline CDR1 and CDR2 sequences are DFQATT and SNEGSKA (reference sequence). The V end lost 0 bases, the J end lost 8 bases, and 9 bases lay between the germline ends. CDR3 in amino acids: CSARDWRGTQYF. Here the CDR3 DNA reads TGCAGTGCTAGAGACTGGAGGGGTACGCAGTATTTT.

This chain connects TRBV19 to TRBJ1-4; D gene uncertain. The germline V gene has CDR1 LNHDA and CDR2 SQIVND (reference sequence). Trimming took 3 bases from V and 12 from J, leaving 11 bases between them. This CDR3 contains 12 residues. The CDR3 DNA sequence: TGTGCCAGTAGTATCCTCGGTGCGGAACTGTTTTTT. It is translated as CASSILGAELFF.

This chain connects TRBV10-3 to TRBJ2-3; D is undetermined. The CDR3 consists of 13 residues. The V and J ends lost 2 bases and 2 bases respectively, with 5 bases between them. CDR1 ENHRY and CDR2 SYGVKD come from the germline V gene. The CDR3 loop reads CAISEDHTDTQYF. CDR3 in DNA: TGTGCCATCAGTGAGGATCACACAGATACGCAGTATTTT.